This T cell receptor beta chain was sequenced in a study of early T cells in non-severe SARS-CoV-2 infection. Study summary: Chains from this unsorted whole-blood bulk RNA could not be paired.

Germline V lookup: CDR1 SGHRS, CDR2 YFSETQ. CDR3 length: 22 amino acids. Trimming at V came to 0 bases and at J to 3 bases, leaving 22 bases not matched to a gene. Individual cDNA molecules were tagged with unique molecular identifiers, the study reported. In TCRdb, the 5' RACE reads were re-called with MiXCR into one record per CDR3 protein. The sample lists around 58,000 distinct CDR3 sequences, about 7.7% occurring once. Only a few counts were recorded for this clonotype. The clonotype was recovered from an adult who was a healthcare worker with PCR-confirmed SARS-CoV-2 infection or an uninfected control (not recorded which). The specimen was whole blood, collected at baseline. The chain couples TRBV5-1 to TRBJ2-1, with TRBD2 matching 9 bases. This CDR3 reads CASSLAYKDGRLADLLYNEQFF. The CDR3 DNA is TGCGCCAGCAGCTTGGCCTACAAGGACGGAAGACTAGCGGACCTACTCTACAATGAGCAGTTCTTC.